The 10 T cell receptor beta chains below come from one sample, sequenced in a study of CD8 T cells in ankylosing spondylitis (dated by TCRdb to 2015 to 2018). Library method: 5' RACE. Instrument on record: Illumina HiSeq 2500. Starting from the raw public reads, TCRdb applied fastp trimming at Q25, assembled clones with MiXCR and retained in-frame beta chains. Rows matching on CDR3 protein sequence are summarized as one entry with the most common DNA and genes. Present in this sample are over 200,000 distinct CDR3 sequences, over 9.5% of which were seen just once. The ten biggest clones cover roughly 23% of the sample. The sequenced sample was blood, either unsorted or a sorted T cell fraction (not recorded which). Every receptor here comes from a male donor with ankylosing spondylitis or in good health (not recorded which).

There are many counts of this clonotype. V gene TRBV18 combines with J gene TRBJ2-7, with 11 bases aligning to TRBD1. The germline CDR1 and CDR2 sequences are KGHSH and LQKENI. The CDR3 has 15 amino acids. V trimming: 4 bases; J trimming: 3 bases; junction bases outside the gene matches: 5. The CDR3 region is CASSQPGQGDYEQYF. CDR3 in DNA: TGTGCCAGCTCACAACCGGGACAGGGGGACTACGAGCAGTACTTC. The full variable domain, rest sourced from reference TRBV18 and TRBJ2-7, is NAGVMQNPRHLVRRRGQEARLRCSPMKGHSHVYWYRQLPEEGLKFMVYLQKENIIDESGMPKERFSAEFPKEGPSILRIQQVVRGDSAAYFCASSQPGQGDYEQYFGPGTRLTVT.

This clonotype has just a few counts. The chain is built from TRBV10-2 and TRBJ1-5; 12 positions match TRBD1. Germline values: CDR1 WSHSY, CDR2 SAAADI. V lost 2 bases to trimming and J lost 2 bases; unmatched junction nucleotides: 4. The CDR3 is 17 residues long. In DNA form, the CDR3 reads TGCGCCAGCAGTGAGGGGGACAGGGGGCTTGGCAATCAGCCCCAGCATTTT. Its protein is CASSEGDRGLGNQPQHF.

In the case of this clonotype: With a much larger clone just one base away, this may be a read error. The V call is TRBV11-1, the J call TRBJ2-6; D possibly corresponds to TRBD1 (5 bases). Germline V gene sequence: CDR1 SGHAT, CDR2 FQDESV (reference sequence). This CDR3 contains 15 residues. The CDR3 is CASTTQSSGANDLTF. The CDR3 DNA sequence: TGTGCCAGCACCACGCAAAGCTCTGGGGCCAACGACCTGACTTTC.

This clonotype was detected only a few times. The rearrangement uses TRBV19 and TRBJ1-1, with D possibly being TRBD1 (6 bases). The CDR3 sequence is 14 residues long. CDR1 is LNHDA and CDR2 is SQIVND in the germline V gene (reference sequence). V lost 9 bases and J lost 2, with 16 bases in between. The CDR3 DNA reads TGTGCCAGCAACAGGGTTTATACAAACACTGAAGCTTTCTTT. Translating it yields CASNRVYTNTEAFF.

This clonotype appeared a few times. As DNA, the CDR3 is TGTGCCAGCAGTGAAAACGGCGGGGACACAGATACGCAGTATTTT. Its translation: CASSENGGDTDTQYF. The J gene is TRBJ2-3, the V gene TRBV2, with D maybe TRBD2 (6 bases). Germline CDR1 is SNHLY and CDR2 is FYNNEI. The CDR3 loop spans 15 amino acids. Trimming cost V 2 bases and J 2 bases, with 11 bases left between them.

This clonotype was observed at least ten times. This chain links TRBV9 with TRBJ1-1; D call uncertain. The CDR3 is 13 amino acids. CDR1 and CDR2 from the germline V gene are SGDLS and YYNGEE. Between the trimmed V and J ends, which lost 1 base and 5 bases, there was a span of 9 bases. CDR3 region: CASSVHRTTEAFF. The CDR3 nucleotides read TGTGCCAGCAGCGTACATCGGACGACTGAAGCTTTCTTT.

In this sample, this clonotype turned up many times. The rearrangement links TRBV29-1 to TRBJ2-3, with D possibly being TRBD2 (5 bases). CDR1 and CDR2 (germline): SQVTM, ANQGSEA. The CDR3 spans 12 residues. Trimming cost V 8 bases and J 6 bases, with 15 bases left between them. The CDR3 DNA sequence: TGCAGCCTTTGGACTCTAAGGGATACGCAGTATTTT. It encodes CSLWTLRDTQYF.

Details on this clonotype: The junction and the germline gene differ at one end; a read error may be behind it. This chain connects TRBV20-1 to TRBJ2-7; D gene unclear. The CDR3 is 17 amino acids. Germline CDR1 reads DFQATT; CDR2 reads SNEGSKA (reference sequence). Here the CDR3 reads CCARGANKWVRSCEQYF. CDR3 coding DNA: TGCTGTGCTAGAGGAGCCAACAAATGGGTTCGATCCTGCGAGCAGTACTTC.

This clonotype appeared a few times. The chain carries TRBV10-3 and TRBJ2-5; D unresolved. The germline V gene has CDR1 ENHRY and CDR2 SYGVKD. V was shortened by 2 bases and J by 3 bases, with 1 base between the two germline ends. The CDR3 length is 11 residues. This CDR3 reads CAISEEETQYF. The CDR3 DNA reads TGTGCCATCAGTGAGGAAGAGACCCAGTACTTC.

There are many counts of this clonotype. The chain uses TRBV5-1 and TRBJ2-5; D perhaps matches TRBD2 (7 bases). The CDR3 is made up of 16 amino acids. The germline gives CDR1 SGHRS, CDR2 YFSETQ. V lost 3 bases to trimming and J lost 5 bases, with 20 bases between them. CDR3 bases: TGCGCCAGCAGCTCGGGGGCCGGACTAGTAAGGGAGACCCAGTACTTC. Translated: CASSSGAGLVRETQYF.